The 15 T cell receptor beta chains in this list originate from one sample, sequenced in a study of blood T cells in healthy people across ages. Primed by a sample-barcoded 5' primer and a J-beta primer mix, a second PCR proceeded for roughly 7 to 12 cycles. Via MiXCR, TCRdb re-called the 5' RACE reads, giving one row per CDR3 protein. The data hold hundreds of thousands of distinct CDR3 sequences, with roughly 30% observed a single time. The sample consisted of blood. The receptors were gathered from a woman aged 80 or older in good health.

This clonotype was counted ten times or more. The genes are TRBV7-2 and TRBJ2-3; 7 nucleotides line up with TRBD2. V lost 3 bases, J lost 1 base, and 4 bases stayed unmatched. CDR1 and CDR2 (germline): SGHTA, FQGNSA. The CDR3 has 15 residues. CDR3 in amino acids: CASSLERGRTDTQYF. CDR3 coding DNA: TGTGCCAGCAGCTTGGAGCGGGGCCGCACAGATACGCAGTATTTT.

This clonotype occurred many times. The V call is TRBV15, the J call TRBJ1-5; no definite D call. V lost 0 bases and J 7 bases, leaving 7 bases between the germline ends. The CDR3 contains 13 residues. Germline CDR1 and CDR2: LNHNV and YYDKDF (reference sequence). CDR3 sequence reads: CATSRDWGQPQHF. The CDR3 nucleotides read TGTGCCACCAGCAGAGATTGGGGACAGCCCCAGCATTTT. The whole variable domain, filled in from reference TRBV15 and TRBJ1-5, reads DAMVIQNPRYQVTQFGKPVTLSCSQTLNHNVMYWYQQKSSQAPKLLFHYYDKDFNNEADTPDNFQSRRPNTSFCFLDIRSPGLGDTAMYLCATSRDWGQPQHFGDGTRLSIL.

This clonotype was observed many times. The chain is built from TRBV20-1 and TRBJ2-7; 8 bases match TRBD1. Germline CDR1 is DFQATT and CDR2 is SNEGSKA (reference sequence). J gave up 5 bases and V 0 bases, and 9 bases lay outside the gene matches. The CDR3 has 15 residues. The CDR3 loop reads CSARDPGTGFHEQYF. As DNA, the CDR3 is TGCAGTGCTAGAGATCCCGGGACAGGTTTCCACGAGCAGTACTTC.

This clonotype occurred many times. The chain couples TRBV2 to TRBJ2-1; tentatively, D is TRBD1 or TRBD2 (6 bases each). Germline-derived CDR1 and CDR2 are SNHLY and FYNNEI. V shed 3 bases and J shed 9 bases, with 18 bases lying between them. CDR3 length: 15 residues. As DNA, the CDR3 is TGTGCCAGCAGTGATGTGGGGGGCGGGTTAGGTGAGCAGTTCTTC. It codes for CASSDVGGGLGEQFF.

The rearrangement joins TRBV6-2 or TRBV6-3 to TRBJ1-1; TRBD1 is a possible D gene (5 bases). V lost 4 bases and J 5 bases, leaving 17 bases between the germline ends. Per germline, CDR1 MNHEY and CDR2 SVGEGT. This CDR3 has 15 residues. CDR3 in DNA: TGTGCCAGCAGTTCGAGGGGTGAGATCCGTACTGAAGCTTTCTTT. This codes for CASSSRGEIRTEAFF.

The J gene is TRBJ2-7, the V gene TRBV10-3; perhaps TRBD2 as D (5 bases). With 4 bases removed from V and 3 bases from J, the gap between germline ends came to 10 bases. The CDR3 contains 13 residues. Germline values: CDR1 ENHRY, CDR2 SYGVKD. The CDR3 here is CAISGASSYEQYF. The CDR3 DNA reads as TGTGCCATCAGTGGAGCTAGCAGCTACGAGCAGTACTTC.

Many counts were recorded for this clonotype. The rearrangement joins TRBV29-1 to TRBJ2-5, with TRBD1 matching 7 bases. J was trimmed by 5 bases and V by 4 bases; bases with no gene match: 7. The germline gives CDR1 SQVTM, CDR2 ANQGSEA. The CDR3 contains 13 residues. The CDR3 DNA sequence: TGCAGCGTTGGAATAGGGGGCGTGGAGACCCAGTACTTC. It specifies CSVGIGGVETQYF. Full variable domain (outside the CDR3, taken from reference TRBV29-1 and TRBJ2-5): SAVISQKPSRDICQRGTSLTIQCQVDSQVTMMFWYRQQPGQSLTLIATANQGSEATYESGFVIDKFPISRPNLTFSTLTVSNMSPEDSSIYLCSVGIGGVETQYFGPGTRLLVL.

The chain's CDR3 is CAGGQGRGRLAKNIQYF. CDR3 nucleotide sequence: TGTGCCGGCGGCCAAGGGAGGGGACGTCTAGCCAAAAACATTCAGTACTTC. This rearrangement joins TRBV7-9 to TRBJ2-4, with 7 nucleotides matching TRBD2. CDR1 is SEHNR, CDR2 FQNEAQ, per germline (reference sequence). There are 17 residues in the CDR3. Trimming took 11 bases from V and 0 from J; bases not matched to a gene: 16.

The chain recombines TRBV7-2 with TRBJ2-3; 13 nucleotides match TRBD2. Germline V gives CDR1 SGHTA, CDR2 FQGNSA. The CDR3 consists of 16 residues. Trimming took 5 bases from V and 4 from J; bases not matched to a gene: 6. The DNA for the CDR3 is TGTGCCAGCAGCGGACGGACTAGCGGGAGCGCAGATACGCAGTATTTT. It translates to CASSGRTSGSADTQYF.

The sample holds many counts of this clonotype. The chain carries TRBV15 and TRBJ2-3; 7 nucleotides align to TRBD1. The CDR3 loop spans 17 amino acids. V was pared by 0 bases and J by 4 bases, with 10 bases of the junction left unmatched. The germline gives CDR1 LNHNV, CDR2 YYDKDF (reference sequence). The CDR3 DNA reads TGTGCCACCAGCAGAGAGGGCAGGGGGAACGCGGCAGATACGCAGTATTTT. Protein sequence: CATSREGRGNAADTQYF. Full variable domain (remainder filled in from reference TRBV15 and TRBJ2-3): DAMVIQNPRYQVTQFGKPVTLSCSQTLNHNVMYWYQQKSSQAPKLLFHYYDKDFNNEADTPDNFQSRRPNTSFCFLDIRSPGLGDTAMYLCATSREGRGNAADTQYFGPGTRLTVL.

There are many counts of this clonotype. This rearrangement joins TRBV11-1 to TRBJ2-7; D is tentatively TRBD1 or TRBD2 (5 bases each). V dropped 5 bases and J dropped 1 base, with 21 bases sitting between them. This CDR3 is 17 amino acids long. The germline CDR1 and CDR2 sequences are SGHAT and FQDESV (reference sequence). CDR3 loop: CASSPGRGRRISYEQYF. CDR3 nucleotide sequence: TGTGCCAGCAGCCCAGGTAGGGGCAGGAGGATATCCTACGAGCAGTACTTC.

This clonotype was seen many times. The rearrangement links TRBV30 to TRBJ1-2, with 8 bases that match TRBD1. The CDR3 contains 15 residues. Germline CDR1 is GTSNPN and CDR2 is SVGIG (reference sequence). The trim removed 1 base at V and 4 bases at J, leaving 8 bases unmatched. The CDR3 DNA sequence: TGTGCCTGGAGTGCGCCGGACAGGGTGGGCTATGGCTACACCTTC. Its translation is CAWSAPDRVGYGYTF.

This clonotype was seen at least ten times. The chain has TRBV20-1 and TRBJ2-5; no reliable D call. The V end was cut by 3 bases, the J end by 4 bases, with 12 bases between. The CDR3 loop spans 13 amino acids. CDR1 DFQATT and CDR2 SNEGSKA come from the germline V gene (reference sequence). The CDR3, as DNA: TGCAGTGCTAGTGGTTATCCAACAGAGACCCAGTACTTC. It is translated as CSASGYPTETQYF.

This clonotype was seen repeatedly, ten times or more. The chain employs TRBV29-1 and TRBJ2-3, with TRBD1 matching over 12 bases. The CDR3 is made up of 16 amino acids. The V gene's germline CDR1 is SQVTM and CDR2 ANQGSEA. V lost 8 bases to trimming and J lost 2 bases; unmatched junction nucleotides: 11. CDR3: CSTHSGTGGPTDTQYF. For the CDR3, the DNA is TGCAGCACCCATTCCGGGACAGGGGGCCCCACAGATACGCAGTATTTT.

There are many counts of this clonotype. The chain uses TRBV13 and TRBJ2-7; 9 nucleotides line up with TRBD2. After removal of 3 bases from V and 2 bases from J, the junction contained 11 bases not matched to a gene. CDR1 PRHDT and CDR2 FYEKMQ come from the germline V gene (reference sequence). CDR3 length: 17 amino acids. The CDR3 here is CASSFALAGGAAYEQYF. In DNA, the CDR3 is TGTGCCAGCAGCTTCGCCCTCGCGGGGGGGGCTGCCTACGAGCAGTACTTC. The full variable domain, rest sourced from reference TRBV13 and TRBJ2-7, is AAGVIQSPRHLIKEKRETATLKCYPIPRHDTVYWYQQGPGQDPQFLISFYEKMQSDKGSIPDRFSAQQFSDYHSELNMSSLELGDSALYFCASSFALAGGAAYEQYFGPGTRLTVT.